One and the same sample provided the 26 T cell receptor beta chains below, sequenced in a study of PD-L1 blockade in urothelial cancer. Indicated time point: pretreatment peripheral blood. Sequenced by immunoSEQ multiplex PCR; TCRdb stores in-frame clones only, minus some. Of tens of thousands of clones listed, around 83% are singletons. Sample: PBMCs, taken around atezolizumab (anti-PD-L1) treatment. The source is a woman aged 65 to 85 with urothelial cancer.

The chain carries TRBV7-3 and TRBJ2-1, with a tentative D call TRBD1 (5 bases). V lost 8 bases and J lost 4, with 15 bases in between. This CDR3 is built from 14 residues. Germline V gene data show CDR1 as SGHTA and CDR2 as FQGTGA. CDR3: CASGPGPLYNEQFF. The CDR3 nucleotides are TGTGCCAGCGGTCCAGGGCCCCTATACAATGAGCAGTTCTTC.

The gene calls are TRBV10-3 and TRBJ2-7, with 9 bases matching TRBD1. Germline loops: CDR1 ENHRY, CDR2 SYGVKD. The CDR3 sequence is 15 residues long. Germline trimming cut 2 bases from V and 5 bases from J; bases unmatched to any gene: 7. CDR3 in amino acids: CAISEPGDRVHEQYF. CDR3 bases: TGTGCCATCAGTGAGCCGGGGGACAGGGTACACGAGCAGTACTTC.

This chain joins TRBV5-4 and TRBJ2-3; 7 bases are a match to TRBD2. The CDR3 has 16 residues. Germline-derived CDR1 and CDR2 are SGHNT and YYREEE (reference sequence). J was trimmed by 0 bases and V by 2 bases; bases with no gene match: 6. The CDR3 coding sequence is TGTGCCAGCAGCTTTACCGGGACTATAAGCACAGATACGCAGTATTTT. It is translated as CASSFTGTISTDTQYF. The entire variable domain, with the rest obtained from reference TRBV5-4 and TRBJ2-3, is as follows: ETGVTQSPTHLIKTRGQQVTLRCSSQSGHNTVSWYQQALGQGPQFIFQYYREEENGRGNFPPRFSGLQFPNYSSELNVNALELDDSALYLCASSFTGTISTDTQYFGPGTRLTVL.

The V and J genes are TRBV11-2 and TRBJ2-1; D remains unclear. The germline CDR1 and CDR2 sequences are SGHAT and FQNNGV. The CDR3 covers 15 residues. V lost 6 bases and J 4 bases, leaving 16 bases between the germline ends. The CDR3 region has the DNA TGTGCCAGCAGGCCTCAGTTTGAGACTTACAATGAGCAGTTCTTC. Amino acids: CASRPQFETYNEQFF. Supplemented by reference TRBV11-2 and TRBJ2-1, the full variable domain reads EAGVAQSPRYKIIEKRQSVAFWCNPISGHATLYWYQQILGQGPKLLIQFQNNGVVDDSQLPKDRFSAERLKGVDSTLKIQPAKLEDSAVYLCASRPQFETYNEQFFGPGTRLTVL.

This chain uses TRBV10-2 with TRBJ1-1; D is uncertain. CDR1 is WSHSY and CDR2 is SAAADI in the germline V gene. V was shortened by 6 bases and J by 0 bases, with 11 bases between the two germline ends. The CDR3 contains 14 residues. The CDR3 bases are TGCGCCAGCAGCCACCTGAGGTTGAACACTGAAGCTTTCTTT. It yields the protein CASSHLRLNTEAFF.

As DNA, the CDR3 is TGTGCCAGCAGCGTAGACGGACTAGCCCCCAACGAGCAGTACTTC. This gives the protein CASSVDGLAPNEQYF. The V and J genes are TRBV9 and TRBJ2-7; 8 bases line up with TRBD2. V dropped 0 bases and J dropped 5; count of bases not matched to a gene: 7. The CDR3 extends over 15 amino acids. Per germline, CDR1 SGDLS and CDR2 YYNGEE.

The V and J genes are TRBV6-1 and TRBJ1-2; 10 bases match TRBD1. From germline, CDR1 is MNHNS and CDR2 SASEGT. The CDR3 consists of 16 residues. After removal of 2 bases from V and 4 bases from J, the junction contained 7 bases not matched to a gene. CDR3: CASSELTGGFGYGYTF. The CDR3 nucleotides are TGTGCCAGCAGTGAATTGACAGGGGGCTTTGGCTATGGCTACACCTTC.

CDR3 sequence (DNA): TGCGCCAGCAGCCGGGGACAGGGGAGTTACACTGAAGCTTTCTTT. Amino acid sequence: CASSRGQGSYTEAFF. This sequence joins TRBV5-1 and TRBJ1-1; TRBD1 matches at 10 bases. In germline, CDR1 is SGHRS, CDR2 YFSETQ. Trimming took 4 bases from V and 3 from J; bases not matched to a gene: 6. The CDR3 is 15 amino acids.

V gene TRBV19 combines with J gene TRBJ1-6; D possibly corresponds to TRBD1 (5 bases). The germline CDR1 and CDR2 sequences are LNHDA and SQIVND (reference sequence). There are 15 residues in the CDR3. Trimming stripped 7 bases from V and 3 bases from J, with 13 bases between. DNA for the CDR3: TGTGCCAGTAATTGGGGGGTGAACTATAATTCACCCCTCCACTTT. Residues: CASNWGVNYNSPLHF. Full variable domain (remainder filled in from reference TRBV19 and TRBJ1-6): DGGITQSPKYLFRKEGQNVTLSCEQNLNHDAMYWYRQDPGQGLRLIYYSQIVNDFQKGDIAEGYSVSREKKESFPLTVTSAQKNPTAFYLCASNWGVNYNSPLHFGNGTRLTVT.

V is TRBV7-6 and J is TRBJ2-3, with TRBD2 as a possible D gene (6 bases). CDR3 size: 17 residues. Trimming left V 3 bases short and J 1 base short, with 17 bases between. Germline CDR1 is SGHVS and CDR2 is FNYEAQ. CDR3 in DNA: TGTGCCAGCAGCTTCCCTGGAGGGCCCCGGGGCACAGATACGCAGTATTTT. Translation: CASSFPGGPRGTDTQYF.

This clone was seen only a few times. The chain employs TRBV10-3 and TRBJ1-4; maybe TRBD1 (5 bases). Germline CDR1 is ENHRY and CDR2 is SYGVKD. V was pared by 0 bases and J by 2 bases, with 7 bases between. CDR3 size: 15 residues. The CDR3 coding sequence is TGTGCCATCAGTGAGTCTCGGGGGACTAATGAAAAACTGTTTTTT. As protein: CAISESRGTNEKLFF.

The chain links TRBV6-1 to TRBJ2-2; possible D gene TRBD1, 6 bases. Germline values: CDR1 MNHNS, CDR2 SASEGT. The length of the CDR3 is 17 residues. Trimming removed 1 base from V and 5 bases from J, with 17 bases in between. Here the CDR3 DNA reads TGTGCCAGCAGTGAAGGACAGGTCGCGGTCCATACCGGGGAGCTGTTTTTT. Amino acids: CASSEGQVAVHTGELFF.

The rearrangement links TRBV30 to TRBJ1-2, with D possibly matching TRBD1 (6 bases). The germline gives CDR1 GTSNPN, CDR2 SVGIG (reference sequence). Trimming removed 4 bases from V and 5 bases from J, with 14 bases in between. The length of the CDR3 is 13 residues. The CDR3 region is CAWTERTDYGYTF. The DNA of the CDR3 is TGTGCCTGGACAGAACGGACAGATTATGGCTACACCTTC.

V gene TRBV19 combines with J gene TRBJ1-2; 10 nucleotides agree with TRBD1. The CDR3 contains 14 residues. V lost 4 bases, J lost 6 bases, and 5 bases stayed unmatched. Germline CDR1 is LNHDA and CDR2 is SQIVND (reference sequence). The CDR3 sequence is CASSNDRGLDGYTF. CDR3 in DNA: TGTGCCAGTAGTAACGACAGGGGGCTGGATGGCTACACCTTC.

The rearrangement links TRBV6-5 to TRBJ2-7, with D maybe TRBD2 (5 bases). The V gene's germline CDR1 is MNHEY and CDR2 SVGAGI. This CDR3 is built from 14 residues. Trimming removed 4 bases at V and 4 bases at J, with 14 bases between. CDR3 amino acids: CASSSGRRGYEQYF. The DNA of the CDR3 is TGTGCCAGCAGTTCAGGCCGCCGGGGATACGAGCAGTACTTC.

The V call is TRBV5-1, the J call TRBJ2-1; 9 nucleotides align to TRBD1. Germline lookup yields CDR1 SGHRS and CDR2 YFSETQ. The CDR3 runs 15 residues. V lost 4 bases to trimming and J lost 2 bases; unmatched junction nucleotides: 4. CDR3 loop: CASSVGQGTYNEQFF. The CDR3 region has the DNA TGCGCCAGCAGCGTCGGACAGGGGACCTACAATGAGCAGTTCTTC.

V usage is TRBV4-1 and J usage is TRBJ1-2; weak D call: TRBD1 (5 bases). Trimming stripped 4 bases from V and 3 bases from J, with 15 bases between. The CDR3 length is 15 residues. The germline V gene encodes CDR1 MGHRA and CDR2 YSYEKL. The CDR3 nucleotides are TGCGCCAGCAGCCCCCCAGACAGAACTTACTATGGCTACACCTTC. Its translation is CASSPPDRTYYGYTF.

This chain uses TRBV19 with TRBJ2-5, with TRBD1 matching 7 bases. Germline values: CDR1 LNHDA, CDR2 SQIVND (reference sequence). CDR3 size: 14 residues. V dropped 5 bases and J dropped 5; count of bases not matched to a gene: 8. The CDR3 reads CASSDRVGVETQYF. The CDR3 region has the DNA TGTGCCAGTAGTGACAGGGTGGGCGTGGAGACCCAGTACTTC.

The genes are TRBV2 and TRBJ2-3, with D perhaps matching TRBD2 (5 bases). Germline loops: CDR1 SNHLY, CDR2 FYNNEI. The germline V and J ends were trimmed by 4 bases and 8 bases, with 7 bases remaining between them. This CDR3 has 11 residues. The CDR3 DNA reads as TGTGCCAGCAGTGCGGGGTCTACGCAGTATTTT. Translating it yields CASSAGSTQYF.

The chain employs TRBV5-6 and TRBJ2-5; D is perhaps TRBD2 (6 bases). This CDR3 is built from 15 residues. Germline V gene sequence: CDR1 SGHDT, CDR2 YYEEEE. The V and J ends lost 5 bases and 2 bases respectively, with 16 bases between them. The CDR3 DNA is TGTGCCAGCAGTCGTGCGGACGCGGGGCAAGAGACCCAGTACTTC. Translated: CASSRADAGQETQYF.

This rearrangement joins TRBV27 to TRBJ2-3; TRBD2 matches 7 bases. The length of the CDR3 is 15 residues. Germline loops: CDR1 MNHEY, CDR2 SMNVEV (reference sequence). The ends lost 3 bases at V and 5 bases at J; junction bases unmatched: 8. This chain's CDR3 is CASSFLAGVGDTQYF. The DNA of the CDR3 is TGTGCCAGCAGTTTCTTGGCGGGAGTGGGAGATACGCAGTATTTT.

The V gene is TRBV20-1, the J gene TRBJ2-1; 7 bases agree with TRBD2. This CDR3 has 10 amino acids. Germline CDR1 and CDR2: DFQATT and SNEGSKA (reference sequence). CDR3 nucleotides: TGCAGGGGGGGGGAGAATGAGCAGTTCTTC. It translates to CRGGENEQFF.

The rearrangement links TRBV19 to TRBJ1-5, with D perhaps TRBD1 (5 bases). V was shortened by 3 bases and J by 5 bases, with 8 bases between the two germline ends. The CDR3 has 13 amino acids. The germline gives CDR1 LNHDA, CDR2 SQIVND (reference sequence). The CDR3 spells CASSIARDQPQHF. DNA of the CDR3: TGTGCCAGTAGTATTGCCAGGGATCAGCCCCAGCATTTT.

This chain links TRBV9 with TRBJ2-1, with D maybe TRBD2 (6 bases). The CDR3 totals 16 residues. The germline V gene encodes CDR1 SGDLS and CDR2 YYNGEE. Trimming cost V 0 bases and J 3 bases, with 13 bases left between them. The CDR3 sequence is CASSVESAGRYNEQFF. CDR3 DNA: TGTGCCAGCAGCGTAGAATCAGCGGGCCGCTACAATGAGCAGTTCTTC.

This chain uses TRBV5-1 with TRBJ2-1; 7 bases fit TRBD2. CDR3 length equals 18 residues. J was trimmed by 5 bases and V by 0 bases; bases with no gene match: 14. Germline loops: CDR1 SGHRS, CDR2 YFSETQ. The DNA of the CDR3 is TGCGCCAGCAGCTTGGTGGCGGGAGCGCAACTCGGGGACAATGAGCAGTTCTTC. Translated, it gives CASSLVAGAQLGDNEQFF.

This clone was counted a few times. The chain couples TRBV6-5 to TRBJ2-7; unclear D gene. In germline, CDR1 is MNHEY, CDR2 SVGAGI. CDR3 size: 14 residues. The V gene lost 2 bases and the J gene lost 2 bases, with 10 bases spanning the gap. CDR3 in amino acids: CASSYLGSTYEQYF. CDR3 bases: TGTGCCAGCAGTTACCTGGGCAGTACCTACGAGCAGTACTTC.